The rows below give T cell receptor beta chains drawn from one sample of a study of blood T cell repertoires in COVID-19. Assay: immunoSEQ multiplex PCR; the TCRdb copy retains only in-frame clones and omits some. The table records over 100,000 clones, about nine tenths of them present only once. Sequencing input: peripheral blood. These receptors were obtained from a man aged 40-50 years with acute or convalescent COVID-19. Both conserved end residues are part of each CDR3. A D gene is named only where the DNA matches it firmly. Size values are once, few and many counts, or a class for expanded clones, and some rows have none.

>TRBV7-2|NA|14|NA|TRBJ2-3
TGTGCCAGCAGCTTAGCGGTGGCGGGAGATACGCAGTATTTT
CASSLAVAGDTQYF
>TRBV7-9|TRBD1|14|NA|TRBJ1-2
TGTGCCAGCAGCTTACTGGACAGGGGGGAAGGCTACACCTTC
CASSLLDRGEGYTF
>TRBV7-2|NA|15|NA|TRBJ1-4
TGTGCCAGCAGCTTAGAGCCCCGGGGAAATGAAAAACTGTTTTTT
CASSLEPRGNEKLFF
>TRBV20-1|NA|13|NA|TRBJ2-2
TGCAGTGCTAGTCGTTCGGGGGCCGGGGAGCTGTTTTTT
CSASRSGAGELFF
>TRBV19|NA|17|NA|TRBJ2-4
TGTGCCAGTAGTCCAGAAACAGGGCCCCTAGCCAAAAACATTCAGTACTTC
CASSPETGPLAKNIQYF
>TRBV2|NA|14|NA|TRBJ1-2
TGTGCCAGCAGTGAAGGTCTCAACAGCTATGGCTACACCTTC
CASSEGLNSYGYTF
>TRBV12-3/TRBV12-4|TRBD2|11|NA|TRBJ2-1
TGTGCCAGCAGTCTCGGACTAGCAGAGTTCTTC
CASSLGLAEFF
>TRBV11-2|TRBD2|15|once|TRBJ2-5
TGTGCCAGCAGCTCCTCAAGCGGGAGTGGAGAGACCCAGTACTTC
CASSSSSGSGETQYF
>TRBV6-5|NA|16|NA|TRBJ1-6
TGTGCCAGCAGTTCCACGACTGGACTGAGCAATTCACCCCTCCACTTT
CASSSTTGLSNSPLHF
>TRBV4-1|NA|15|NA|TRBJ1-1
TGCGCCAGCAGCCAAGCTCAGGCTATGAACACTGAAGCTTTCTTT
CASSQAQAMNTEAFF
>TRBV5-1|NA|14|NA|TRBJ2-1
TGCGCCAGCGCGGGGGCGGGATCCTACAATGAGCAGTTCTTC
CASAGAGSYNEQFF
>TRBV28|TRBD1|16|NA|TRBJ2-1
TGTGCCAGCAGTCCCCTCCGGGACAGGGGGCTGAATGAGCAGTTCTTC
CASSPLRDRGLNEQFF
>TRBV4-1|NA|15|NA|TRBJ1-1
TGCGCCAGCAGCACTCAAAACAGGGCCGACACTGAAGCTTTCTTT
CASSTQNRADTEAFF
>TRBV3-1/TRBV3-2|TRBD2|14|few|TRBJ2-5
TGTGCCAGCAGCCACATAGCGGGAGGGCCGACCCAGTACTTC
CASSHIAGGPTQYF
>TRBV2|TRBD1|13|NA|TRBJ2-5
TGTGCCAGCTCAGGACAGGGAAGAGAGACCCAGTACTTC
CASSGQGRETQYF
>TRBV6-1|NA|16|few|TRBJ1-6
TGTGCCAGCAGTGAAGCGACAGGCTTTACTAATTCACCCCTCCACTTT
CASSEATGFTNSPLHF
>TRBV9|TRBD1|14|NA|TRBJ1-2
TGTGCCAGCAGCGTAGAGGGACAGTTCTATGGCTACACCTTC
CASSVEGQFYGYTF
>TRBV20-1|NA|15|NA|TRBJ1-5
TGCAGTGCTAGTCCGACACGCTATAGCAATCAGCCCCAGCATTTT
CSASPTRYSNQPQHF
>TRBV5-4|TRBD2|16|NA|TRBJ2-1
TGTGCCAGCAACACTCGCGGGGGGGGGCTAGGCAATGAGCAGTTCTTC
CASNTRGGGLGNEQFF
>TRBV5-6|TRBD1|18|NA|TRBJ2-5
TGTGCCAGCAGTGTAGGGACAGGGGCTTCACGTGGCCAAGAGACCCAGTACTTC
CASSVGTGASRGQETQYF
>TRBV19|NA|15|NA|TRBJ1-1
TGTGCCAGTAGTCCCCCGGGGGGGAGGAACACTGAAGCTTTCTTT
CASSPPGGRNTEAFF
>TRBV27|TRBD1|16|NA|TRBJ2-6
TGTGCCAGCAGAGGACAGGCCCTCTCTGGGGCCAACGTCCTGACTTTC
CASRGQALSGANVLTF
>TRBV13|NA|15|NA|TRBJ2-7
TGTGCCAGCAGCCCCCTGAGGGCCGGCTCCTACGAGCAGTACTTC
CASSPLRAGSYEQYF
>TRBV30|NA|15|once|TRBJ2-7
TGTGCCTGGAGTGTCCCCATGCCTAGCCGGGGGGAGCAGTACTTC
CAWSVPMPSRGEQYF
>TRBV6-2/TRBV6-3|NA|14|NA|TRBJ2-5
TGTGCCAGCAGTCCCAACAGGGGAGGTGAGACCCAGTACTTC
CASSPNRGGETQYF
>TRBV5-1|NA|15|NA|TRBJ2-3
TGCGCCAGCAGCGTGGGAGAGCTTGATCGTGATACGCAGTATTTT
CASSVGELDRDTQYF
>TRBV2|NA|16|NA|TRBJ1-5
TGTGCCAGCAGTGTTAACAGGTTGGGAAGCAATCAGCCCCAGCATTTT
CASSVNRLGSNQPQHF
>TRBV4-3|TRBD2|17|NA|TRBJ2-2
TGCGCCAGCAGCCAAGATGTAGGCGGGGGGAACACCGGGGAGCTGTTTTTT
CASSQDVGGGNTGELFF